These 26 T cell receptor beta chains share one sample of origin, sequenced in a study of CD8+CD57+ T cells in acquired aplastic anemia. TCR beta VDJ and CDR3 profiles were obtained from a genomic DNA template. TCRdb re-derived calls from the reads in MiXCR, one entry per CDR3 protein. In the table there are 250,000 to 350,000 distinct CDR3 sequences, around 60% of which are singletons. Sequencing was performed on sorted CD4+, CD8+, or CD8+CD57+ T cells (not recorded which) from PBMCs. These receptors were obtained from a human donor with severe aplastic anemia or a healthy control (not recorded which).

This chain connects TRBV12-3 or TRBV12-4 to TRBJ2-3; 14 nucleotides line up with TRBD2. The CDR3 covers 16 residues. The J segment lost 3 bases and the V segment lost 6 bases, leaving 5 bases of the junction unmatched. CDR3 bases: TGTGCCAGCAGGCAGACTAGCGGGGGGGCAACAGATACGCAGTATTTT. This gives the protein CASRQTSGGATDTQYF.

This clonotype has only a few counts. This chain links TRBV9 with TRBJ2-3, with D possibly matching TRBD1 (6 bases). Germline CDR1 and CDR2: SGDLS and YYNGEE. The CDR3 is made up of 16 amino acids. Between the trimmed V and J ends, which lost 1 base and 6 bases, there was a span of 18 bases. The CDR3 sequence is CASSVRSGAGGDTQYF. As DNA, the CDR3 is TGTGCCAGCAGCGTACGATCAGGGGCCGGCGGGGATACGCAGTATTTT.

The rearrangement links TRBV11-3 to TRBJ2-1; 10 bases fit TRBD2. This CDR3 region has 13 residues. Per germline, CDR1 SGHNT and CDR2 YENEEA. CDR3 bases: TGTGACCCTAGCGGGGGCTCCTACAATGAGCAGTTCTTC. It yields the protein CDPSGGSYNEQFF.

The sample holds many counts of this clonotype. V is TRBV27 and J is TRBJ1-5, with D hard to call. From germline, CDR1 is MNHEY and CDR2 SMNVEV (reference sequence). V was pared by 6 bases and J by 1 base, with 7 bases between. The CDR3 has 13 amino acids. The CDR3 protein is CASSWASNQPQHF. For the CDR3, the DNA is TGTGCCAGCAGCTGGGCCAGCAATCAGCCCCAGCATTTT.

This clonotype was counted once. The rearrangement uses TRBV7-9 and TRBJ1-2, with D tentatively TRBD1 (6 bases). Trimming took off 4 bases at V and 5 bases at J, with 14 bases between the two ends. Germline V gene data show CDR1 as SEHNR and CDR2 as FQNEAQ (reference sequence). There are 14 residues in the CDR3. CDR3 DNA sequence: TGTGCCAGCAGCTCGCCGACAGGTACATATGGCTACACCTTC. Translating it yields CASSSPTGTYGYTF.

This sequence joins TRBV9 and TRBJ2-1; D might be TRBD2 (6 bases). CDR1 and CDR2 from the germline V gene are SGDLS and YYNGEE. The CDR3 covers 16 residues. Trimming cost V 5 bases and J 4 bases, with 19 bases left between them. CDR3 loop: CASSLIGASEYNEQFF. DNA of the CDR3: TGTGCCAGCAGTTTAATAGGGGCTAGCGAGTACAATGAGCAGTTCTTC.

The J gene is TRBJ2-7, the V gene TRBV7-9, with 13 bases that match TRBD2. Germline V gene data show CDR1 as SEHNR and CDR2 as FQNEAQ (reference sequence). The V segment lost 5 bases and the J segment 7 bases; nucleotides outside the gene matches: 8. CDR3 length: 15 residues. This chain's CDR3 is CASSPGTSGNNEQYF. CDR3 in DNA: TGTGCCAGCAGCCCCGGGACTAGCGGGAACAATGAGCAGTACTTC.

The gene calls are TRBV9 and TRBJ1-1, with TRBD1 identical over 11 bases. Germline CDR1 and CDR2: SGDLS and YYNGEE. This CDR3 is 13 amino acids long. The ends lost 4 bases at V and 9 bases at J; junction bases unmatched: 5. The CDR3 coding sequence is TGTGCCAGCAGCCTAGGGACAGGGGGAAAAGCTTTCTTT. Amino acids: CASSLGTGGKAFF. Complete variable domain (other parts from reference TRBV9 and TRBJ1-1): DSGVTQTPKHLITATGQRVTLRCSPRSGDLSVYWYQQSLDQGLQFLIQYYNGEERAKGNILERFSAQQFPDLHSELNLSSLELGDSALYFCASSLGTGGKAFFGQGTRLTVV.

The chain combines TRBV7-6 with TRBJ2-1, with 13 bases that match TRBD2. Unmatched junction bases numbered 5, after V lost 1 base and J lost 2 bases. The CDR3 is 18 amino acids. Germline V CDR1 and CDR2: SGHVS, FNYEAQ. DNA of the CDR3: TGTGCCAGCAGCTTAGAACCCGGGACTAGCGGGGCCTACAATGAGCAGTTCTTC. Translated: CASSLEPGTSGAYNEQFF.

Ten or more counts support this clonotype. The V and J genes are TRBV28 and TRBJ1-6; D possibly corresponds to TRBD1 (5 bases). Germline V gene sequence: CDR1 MDHEN, CDR2 SYDVKM. Trimming cost V 6 bases and J 0 bases, with 12 bases left between them. The CDR3 extends over 16 amino acids. CDR3 loop: CASSSGPSSYNSPLHF. The CDR3 nucleotides are TGTGCCAGCAGCTCGGGACCCAGCTCCTATAATTCACCCCTCCACTTT.

About this clonotype itself: This may come from a read error, since a much larger clone is one base off. The chain employs TRBV3-1 and TRBJ2-7; D call uncertain. CDR1 and CDR2 from the germline V gene are LGHDT and YNNKEL (reference sequence). The CDR3 length is 15 residues. CDR3 bases: TGTGCCAGCAGCCAAGTCCAAATGGGCTCCTACGAGCAGCACTTC. Translated: CASSQVQMGSYEQHF.

This clonotype came up many times. The chain combines TRBV5-5 with TRBJ1-1; no definite D call. CDR3 length equals 15 residues. The V gene's germline CDR1 is SGHKS and CDR2 YYEKEE (reference sequence). V lost 0 bases, J lost 1 base, and 10 bases lay in between. The CDR3 loop is CASSLERVGNTEAFF. The CDR3 DNA is TGTGCCAGCAGCTTGGAGCGAGTGGGGAACACTGAAGCTTTCTTT.

Details on this clonotype: An end of the junction does not agree with germline; a read error may underlie this. This chain uses TRBV29-1 with TRBJ1-1, with D possibly TRBD1 on 5 matching bases. The V gene's germline CDR1 is SQVTM and CDR2 ANQGSEA. The CDR3 consists of 11 residues. The CDR3 sequence: CSVVKGQGIKF. The CDR3 nucleotides are TGCAGCGTTGTGAAGGGGCAGGGTATTAAGTTT.

The CDR3 spells CASSRQGMGGNTF. Here the CDR3 DNA reads TGTGCCAGCAGCAGACAGGGGATGGGAGGCAACACCTTC. The chain joins TRBV7-8 to TRBJ1-2; TRBD1 agrees at 8 bases. This CDR3 is 13 amino acids long. Germline CDR1 is SGHVS and CDR2 is FQNEAQ. V was clipped by 5 bases and J by 12 bases; unmatched bases: 11.

The V call is TRBV7-9, the J call TRBJ1-1; no clear D gene. The V gene's germline CDR1 is SEHNR and CDR2 FQNEAQ (reference sequence). Trimming left V 2 bases short and J 1 base short, with 8 bases between. The CDR3 contains 14 residues. The CDR3 sequence: CASSLRSANTEAFF. The CDR3 DNA reads TGTGCCAGCAGCTTAAGGTCGGCGAACACTGAAGCTTTCTTT.

This clonotype was observed at least ten times. A read error may account for a junction end that differs from germline. The chain joins TRBV7-7 to TRBJ2-5; D gene unclear. The CDR3 contains 14 residues. Germline V lookup: CDR1 SSHAT, CDR2 FNYEAQ (reference sequence). CDR3 in amino acids: CASSPGQFQETQYF. CDR3 nucleotides: TGTGCTAGCAGCCCCGGGCAGTTCCAAGAGACCCAGTACTTC.

V usage is TRBV6-1 and J usage is TRBJ2-7; D is ambiguous. CDR3 length: 12 amino acids. V was pared by 2 bases and J by 5 bases, with 7 bases between. Germline V CDR1 and CDR2: MNHNS, SASEGT. This CDR3 reads CASSEQAHEQYF. CDR3 sequence (DNA): TGTGCCAGCAGTGAACAGGCCCACGAGCAGTACTTC.

This clonotype was detected a few times. V gene TRBV7-3 combines with J gene TRBJ2-5; maybe TRBD2 (7 bases). This CDR3 has 14 residues. V lost 2 bases, J lost 1 base, and 8 bases lay in between. The germline gives CDR1 SGHTA, CDR2 FQGTGA. The CDR3 region is CASSLRGAQETQYF. The CDR3 DNA reads TGTGCCAGCAGCTTACGGGGGGCCCAAGAGACCCAGTACTTC.

As to this clonotype: A single base separates this from a much larger clone, so it may be a read error. The CDR3 carries no conserved terminal phenylalanine or tryptophan, so it likely arises from a read error. The rearrangement uses TRBV6-2 or TRBV6-3 and TRBJ2-7, with D hard to call. The CDR3 has 15 residues. V was shortened by 4 bases and J by 1 base, with 14 bases between the two germline ends. CDR1 is MNHEY, CDR2 SVGEGT, per germline. The CDR3 nucleotides read TGTGCCAGCAGTTTATCGTTCGCGACGTCCTACGAGCAGTACCTC. It translates to CASSLSFATSYEQYL.

Comments on this clonotype: One junction end does not reproduce the germline sequence, and a read error may be involved. This chain connects TRBV7-9 to TRBJ2-6, with D unresolved. The CDR3 consists of 15 residues. CDR1 is SEHNR and CDR2 is FQNEAQ in the germline V gene (reference sequence). Here the CDR3 DNA reads TGCGCCAGCAGCTTGGACGGGTCGGGGGCCAACGTCCTGACTTTC. Its protein is CASSLDGSGANVLTF.

This clonotype was seen just once. This sequence joins TRBV20-1 and TRBJ1-4, with D hard to call. V was clipped by 3 bases and J by 7 bases, with 9 bases between them. Germline loops: CDR1 DFQATT, CDR2 SNEGSKA (reference sequence). The CDR3 loop spans 12 amino acids. The CDR3, as DNA: TGCAGTGCTAGCGGATCGACTGAAAAACTGTTTTTT. Encoded protein: CSASGSTEKLFF.

The chain uses TRBV6-5 and TRBJ1-6; 7 bases are a match to TRBD1. Germline V gene lookup returns CDR1 MNHEY and CDR2 SVGAGI. The ends lost 3 bases at V and 7 bases at J; junction bases unmatched: 6. The CDR3 loop spans 15 amino acids. CDR3 loop: CASSYVTGKNSPLHF. Here the CDR3 DNA reads TGTGCCAGCAGTTATGTGACAGGGAAGAATTCACCCCTCCACTTT.

This chain links TRBV2 with TRBJ2-7, with a weak D call TRBD2 (5 bases). CDR3 length: 10 amino acids. The V gene lost 10 bases and the J gene lost 3 bases, with 7 bases spanning the gap. Germline V gene lookup returns CDR1 SNHLY and CDR2 FYNNEI. The DNA for the CDR3 is TGTGCCATGGGGAGCTACGAGCAGTACTTC. Translation gives CAMGSYEQYF.

J is TRBJ1-1 and V is TRBV5-8; D is unresolved. Trimming took off 4 bases at V and 0 bases at J, with 13 bases between the two ends. This CDR3 contains 15 residues. Per germline, CDR1 SGHTS and CDR2 YDEGEE. The CDR3 loop is CASSNRRALNTEAFF. As DNA, the CDR3 is TGTGCCAGCAGCAACCGACGGGCGTTGAACACTGAAGCTTTCTTT.

The rearrangement uses TRBV7-9 and TRBJ2-7; D is possibly TRBD2 (7 bases). This CDR3 comprises 15 residues. Germline V gene lookup returns CDR1 SEHNR and CDR2 FQNEAQ (reference sequence). With 1 base removed from V and 5 bases from J, the gap between germline ends came to 15 bases. As DNA, the CDR3 is TGTGCCAGCAGCTTAGAGGGGGGGGGGCTGAACGAGCAGTACTTC. Translated: CASSLEGGGLNEQYF.

This clonotype has at least ten counts. This rearrangement joins TRBV30 to TRBJ1-2, with D unclear. This CDR3 comprises 11 residues. Between the trimmed V and J ends, which lost 0 bases and 9 bases, there was a span of 8 bases. Germline V lookup: CDR1 GTSNPN, CDR2 SVGIG (reference sequence). CDR3 nucleotide sequence: TGTGCCTGGAGTGTAAGCCTCCGCTACACCTTC. The encoded protein is CAWSVSLRYTF. Using reference TRBV30 and TRBJ1-2 for the parts outside the CDR3, the full variable domain is SQTIHQWPATLVQPVGSPLSLECTVEGTSNPNLYWYRQAAGRGLQLLFYSVGIGQISSEVPQNLSASRPQDRQFILSSKKLLLSDSGFYLCAWSVSLRYTFGSGTRLTVV.